This passage covers 32 T cell receptor beta chains from one sample sequenced in a study of cytomegalovirus exposure and HLA in healthy donors. PCR used 60 Vbeta primers and 13 Jbeta primers. Clones were read by immunoSEQ multiplex PCR, and TCRdb kept only the in-frame ones, dropping some. The sample includes 200,000 or so clones, around 81% of them seen just once. Sequencing input: PBMCs. The source of these receptors is a woman under 30 in good health and CMV-seropositive.

This rearrangement joins TRBV6-6 to TRBJ1-2; the D is unclear. The CDR3 runs to 15 residues. Germline lookup yields CDR1 MNHNY and CDR2 SVGAGI (reference sequence). V dropped 2 bases and J dropped 6 bases, with 16 bases sitting between them. The CDR3 here is CASSYGTEGRNGYTF. In nucleotides, the CDR3 is TGTGCCAGCAGTTACGGAACAGAGGGCAGGAATGGCTACACCTTC.

This clone was detected a few times. V and J are TRBV7-2 and TRBJ2-2; 9 bases align to TRBD1. This CDR3 is built from 16 residues. With V trimmed by 5 bases and J by 0 bases, 4 bases remained unmatched. CDR1 is SGHTA, CDR2 FQGNSA, per germline. The CDR3 sequence is CASSVTGGANTGELFF. CDR3 DNA sequence: TGTGCCAGCAGCGTCACAGGGGGCGCGAACACCGGGGAGCTGTTTTTT.

The chain combines TRBV19 with TRBJ1-2; possibly TRBD1 for D (5 bases). V was shortened by 8 bases and J by 8 bases, with 12 bases between the two germline ends. CDR3 size: 11 residues. CDR1 and CDR2 (germline): LNHDA, SQIVND (reference sequence). CDR3 in amino acids: CASGRAAGYTF. In nucleotides, the CDR3 is TGTGCCAGTGGCAGGGCGGCGGGCTACACCTTC.

The genes are TRBV2 and TRBJ2-7; TRBD1 aligns across 7 bases. V was clipped by 7 bases and J by 7 bases; unmatched bases: 10. This CDR3 spans 13 amino acids. The germline CDR1 and CDR2 sequences are SNHLY and FYNNEI. The CDR3 DNA is TGTGCCAGCAATAACAGGGGAATTATGGAGCAGTACTTC. Residues: CASNNRGIMEQYF.

The chain couples TRBV4-3 to TRBJ2-5; TRBD2 matches 7 bases. From germline, CDR1 is LGHNA and CDR2 YSLEER. The CDR3 sequence is 15 residues long. Germline trimming cut 4 bases from V and 5 bases from J; bases unmatched to any gene: 10. CDR3 amino acids: CASSRQAGFGETQYF. CDR3 coding DNA: TGCGCCAGCAGCCGCCAAGCGGGGTTCGGGGAGACCCAGTACTTC.

This clone has only one observation. V usage is TRBV10-2 and J usage is TRBJ2-5; 12 nucleotides match TRBD2. Germline CDR1 reads WSHSY; CDR2 reads SAAADI. V was clipped by 6 bases and J by 5 bases; unmatched bases: 4. This CDR3 contains 14 residues. Here the CDR3 reads CASSTSGGLETQYF. CDR3 nucleotide sequence: TGCGCCAGCAGCACTAGCGGGGGGTTGGAGACCCAGTACTTC.

This chain links TRBV7-2 with TRBJ2-2; 8 bases are shared with TRBD1. This CDR3 spans 13 amino acids. Germline-derived CDR1 and CDR2 are SGHTA and FQGNSA. Trimming at V came to 6 bases and at J to 8 bases, leaving 5 bases not matched to a gene. The CDR3 protein is CASSRQGTGELFF. The CDR3 DNA is TGTGCCAGCAGTCGACAGGGGACAGGGGAGCTGTTTTTT.

This clone occurred a few times. The chain combines TRBV5-1 with TRBJ1-1; 8 bases are shared with TRBD1. The J segment lost 3 bases and the V segment lost 4 bases, leaving 8 bases of the junction unmatched. The length of the CDR3 is 15 residues. Germline V gene lookup returns CDR1 SGHRS and CDR2 YFSETQ. In DNA form, the CDR3 reads TGCGCCAGCAGCCAAGGGCACAGGGGGGACACTGAAGCTTTCTTT. It codes for CASSQGHRGDTEAFF.

The V gene is TRBV19, the J gene TRBJ1-4; 8 nucleotides match TRBD1. The trim removed 9 bases at V and 4 bases at J, leaving 16 bases unmatched. The CDR3 length is 17 residues. The germline gives CDR1 LNHDA, CDR2 SQIVND (reference sequence). The CDR3 DNA is TGTGCCAGCCGACAGGGGCCGCGGGAGCAACGTAATGAAAAACTGTTTTTT. As protein: CASRQGPREQRNEKLFF.

The count of this clone is one. The V and J genes are TRBV27 and TRBJ1-2, with D uncertain. Trimming cost V 2 bases and J 5 bases, with 15 bases left between them. Germline V gene lookup returns CDR1 MNHEY and CDR2 SMNVEV (reference sequence). This CDR3 contains 15 residues. The CDR3 sequence: CASSLDSFMRYGYTF. CDR3 in DNA: TGTGCCAGCAGTTTAGATAGTTTCATGCGATATGGCTACACCTTC.

The chain links TRBV14 to TRBJ2-5, with D possibly being TRBD1 (6 bases). V was shortened by 1 base and J by 2 bases, with 8 bases between the two germline ends. Germline CDR1 and CDR2: SGHDN and FVKESK. The CDR3 loop spans 14 amino acids. CDR3 sequence (DNA): TGTGCCAGCAGCCAAGGACAGGTTCAAGAGACCCAGTACTTC. It encodes CASSQGQVQETQYF.

The J gene is TRBJ2-5, the V gene TRBV5-8, with D tentatively TRBD2 (6 bases). Germline loops: CDR1 SGHTS, CDR2 YDEGEE. The CDR3 is 17 residues long. V dropped 4 bases and J dropped 2 bases, with 21 bases sitting between them. The CDR3 DNA is TGTGCCAGCAGCCCCGATAGGGCGGGGTTCTCACAAGAGACCCAGTACTTC. Translated: CASSPDRAGFSQETQYF. Full variable domain (remainder filled in from reference TRBV5-8 and TRBJ2-5): EAGVTQSPTHLIKTRGQQATLRCSPISGHTSVYWYQQALGLGLQFLLWYDEGEERNRGNFPPRFSGRQFPNYSSELNVNALELEDSALYLCASSPDRAGFSQETQYFGPGTRLLVL.

In regard to this clone: The same CDR3 can be traced to other DNA sequences in this sample. The chain couples TRBV5-1 to TRBJ2-1; D gene unclear. The germline V and J ends were trimmed by 0 bases and 6 bases, with 4 bases remaining between them. The CDR3 consists of 12 residues. Germline V gene data show CDR1 as SGHRS and CDR2 as YFSETQ. The CDR3 sequence is CASSLGGNEQFF. CDR3 DNA: TGCGCCAGCAGCTTGGGCGGCAATGAGCAGTTCTTC.

The V and J genes are TRBV30 and TRBJ1-2, with a weak D call TRBD1 (5 bases). The CDR3 loop spans 17 amino acids. Trimming cost V 1 base and J 8 bases, with 26 bases left between them. The germline V gene encodes CDR1 GTSNPN and CDR2 SVGIG (reference sequence). The CDR3 DNA is TGTGCCTGGAGTGCCTCCCGCGGCGGCAGGGCGATCGGAGGCTACACCTTC. Amino acids: CAWSASRGGRAIGGYTF.

This chain connects TRBV9 to TRBJ2-3, with TRBD2 matching over 8 bases. V dropped 4 bases and J dropped 1; count of bases not matched to a gene: 8. Germline V gene lookup returns CDR1 SGDLS and CDR2 YYNGEE. CDR3 size: 16 residues. CDR3 nucleotide sequence: TGTGCCAGCAGCTCCCGGGGGGGCCAGGGCACAGATACGCAGTATTTT. This sequence encodes CASSSRGGQGTDTQYF.

The chain combines TRBV18 with TRBJ2-5; 8 positions match TRBD2. In germline, CDR1 is KGHSH, CDR2 LQKENI. Trimming removed 2 bases from V and 2 bases from J; junction bases left unmatched: 10. The CDR3 loop spans 17 amino acids. The CDR3, as DNA: TGTGCCAGCTCACCATTAATTAGCGGGGCCACACAAGAGACCCAGTACTTC. Translation: CASSPLISGATQETQYF.

The chain carries TRBV12-5 and TRBJ2-1; 9 nucleotides match TRBD2. Trimming cost V 3 bases and J 6 bases; bases outside gene matches: 6. CDR3 length: 15 amino acids. Germline lookup yields CDR1 LGHNT and CDR2 FRNRAP. Here the CDR3 DNA reads TGTGCTAGTGGTTTTGGGGCGGGGGGGCGCAATGAGCAGTTCTTC. Translating gives CASGFGAGGRNEQFF.

The V call is TRBV5-1, the J call TRBJ2-3; D might be TRBD1 (5 bases). The CDR3 consists of 15 residues. Germline values: CDR1 SGHRS, CDR2 YFSETQ. Between the trimmed V and J ends, which lost 0 bases and 2 bases, there was a span of 10 bases. The CDR3, as DNA: TGCGCCAGCAGCTTGGACAGGCCACTCACAGATACGCAGTATTTT. Encoded protein: CASSLDRPLTDTQYF.

This chain uses TRBV6-8 with TRBJ1-6, with 8 bases lining up with TRBD1. The CDR3 totals 14 residues. Germline V gene data show CDR1 as MNHGY and CDR2 as SAAAGT. V lost 9 bases to trimming and J lost 8 bases; unmatched junction nucleotides: 9. This chain's CDR3 is CASKTGTGYSPLHF. The CDR3 nucleotides read TGTGCCAGTAAGACAGGGACAGGATATTCACCCCTCCACTTT.

The chain has TRBV6-1 and TRBJ2-5; TRBD1 matches 11 bases. The CDR3 has 15 residues. V shed 4 bases and J 4 bases; nucleotides not matched to a gene: 5. CDR1 MNHNS and CDR2 SASEGT come from the germline V gene. CDR3 bases: TGTGCCAGCAGTGCCCAGGACAGGGGGCCAGAGACCCAGTACTTC. Protein product: CASSAQDRGPETQYF.

The rearrangement joins TRBV27 to TRBJ2-2; 10 bases fit TRBD2. This CDR3 region has 15 residues. CDR1 is MNHEY, CDR2 SMNVEV, per germline (reference sequence). J lost 6 bases, V lost 5 bases, and 6 bases had no gene match. CDR3 amino acids: CASSPAGGWAGELFF. CDR3 nucleotides: TGTGCCAGCAGTCCAGCGGGGGGGTGGGCCGGGGAGCTGTTTTTT.

V and J are TRBV25-1 and TRBJ1-2; D is possibly TRBD1 (5 bases). Trimming left V 7 bases short and J 5 bases short, with 11 bases between. Germline CDR1 reads MGHDK; CDR2 reads SYGVNS. The CDR3 runs 12 residues. The CDR3 bases are TGTGCCAGCAAGGACAATGCATATGGCTACACCTTC. Translation: CASKDNAYGYTF.

This chain uses TRBV30 with TRBJ2-7, with D perhaps TRBD1 (6 bases). V lost 3 bases and J lost 7, with 16 bases in between. The CDR3 is 13 amino acids. Germline V lookup: CDR1 GTSNPN, CDR2 SVGIG (reference sequence). In nucleotides, the CDR3 is TGTGCCTGGAGCCAGGGGTCGGGGTGGGAGCAGTACGTC. Translated: CAWSQGSGWEQYV.

The CDR3 DNA follows: TGCGCCAGCAGCCAGGGTCGGGTGAACACTGAAGCTTTCTTT. Its translation: CASSQGRVNTEAFF. V gene TRBV4-3 combines with J gene TRBJ1-1; D uncertain. CDR3 length: 14 amino acids. Looked up from germline, CDR1 is LGHNA and CDR2 is YSLEER. V was cut by 3 bases and J by 0 bases, with 8 bases left in between.

The chain uses TRBV4-3 and TRBJ2-1; the match to TRBD2 covers 8 bases. Germline values: CDR1 LGHNA, CDR2 YSLEER. This CDR3 is 16 amino acids long. V dropped 0 bases and J dropped 2; count of bases not matched to a gene: 3. CDR3 region: CASSQDPRGAYNEQFF. CDR3 in DNA: TGCGCCAGCAGCCAAGATCCGCGGGGGGCCTACAATGAGCAGTTCTTC.

This sequence joins TRBV6-6 and TRBJ2-5; D might be TRBD1 (6 bases). Trimming stripped 2 bases from V and 2 bases from J, with 15 bases between. Germline V gives CDR1 MNHNY, CDR2 SVGAGI (reference sequence). This CDR3 spans 16 amino acids. The CDR3, as DNA: TGTGCCAGCAGTTACCGGCTTAGAGGGGGTCAAGAGACCCAGTACTTC. This translates into CASSYRLRGGQETQYF.

This clone is a singleton in its sample. The chain links TRBV9 to TRBJ2-5; 8 nucleotides align to TRBD2. The germline CDR1 and CDR2 sequences are SGDLS and YYNGEE. The V segment lost 4 bases and the J segment 4 bases; nucleotides outside the gene matches: 15. There are 17 residues in the CDR3. The CDR3 sequence: CASSSISGELRGETQYF. The CDR3 region has the DNA TGTGCCAGCAGCTCAATTAGCGGGGAACTCAGGGGAGAGACCCAGTACTTC.

The V and J genes are TRBV7-9 and TRBJ1-2; 10 bases agree with TRBD1. The germline V gene has CDR1 SEHNR and CDR2 FQNEAQ (reference sequence). The J segment lost 5 bases and the V segment lost 3 bases, leaving 0 bases of the junction unmatched. There are 13 residues in the CDR3. CDR3: CASSLGQGYGYTF. The CDR3 DNA sequence: TGTGCCAGCAGCTTGGGACAGGGGTATGGCTACACCTTC.

This sequence joins TRBV27 and TRBJ1-2, with D possibly matching TRBD1 (5 bases). CDR1 and CDR2 from the germline V gene are MNHEY and SMNVEV (reference sequence). The CDR3 runs 12 residues. The V end lost 5 bases, the J end lost 7 bases, and 11 bases lay between the germline ends. The CDR3 nucleotides are TGTGCCAGCAGTCCCCTCCAGGGTGGCTACACCTTC. Protein product: CASSPLQGGYTF.

This clone appeared once. The chain uses TRBV7-2 and TRBJ2-1, with 15 nucleotides matching TRBD2. CDR3 length: 17 residues. Trimming took 5 bases from V and 9 from J; bases not matched to a gene: 11. In germline, CDR1 is SGHTA, CDR2 FQGNSA. The CDR3, as DNA: TGTGCCAGCAGCCCATGGGGAGGGACTAGCGGGGGGATTGAGCAGTTCTTC. This codes for CASSPWGGTSGGIEQFF.

This clone showed up just a few times. The J gene is TRBJ2-7, the V gene TRBV4-3; D may be TRBD1 (6 bases). CDR3 length equals 15 residues. Trimming removed 1 base at V and 9 bases at J, with 19 bases between. Germline V CDR1 and CDR2: LGHNA, YSLEER. CDR3 coding DNA: TGCGCCAGCAGCCAAGGCTTCAGGGGTTCCTCCGGGCAGTACGTC. Its protein product is CASSQGFRGSSGQYV.

This clone was found once. V and J are TRBV19 and TRBJ1-1; D is possibly TRBD1 (5 bases). Trimming cost V 5 bases and J 1 base, with 14 bases left between them. The germline gives CDR1 LNHDA, CDR2 SQIVND (reference sequence). CDR3 size: 15 residues. CDR3: CASSSSSTGNTEAFF. The CDR3 DNA reads TGTGCCAGTAGTTCCTCCTCTACAGGGAACACTGAAGCTTTCTTT.